This record looks at one T cell receptor beta chain sequence and its context. No antigen is known for it. This specimen comes from a study of blood T cells in healthy people across ages. Study-wide findings and caveats: CMV status of donors was not determined, possibly confounding expanded clonotype changes.

A second PCR of roughly 7 to 11 cycles used a sample-barcoded 5' primer and a J-beta primer mix. Using its own MiXCR run on the 5' RACE reads, TCRdb lists one record per CDR3 protein. The repertoire consists of 700,000 to 1,000,000 distinct CDR3 sequences, with under 45% occurring once and the leading ten covering roughly a fifth. The length of the CDR3 is 16 residues. V dropped 3 bases and J dropped 1 base, with 14 bases sitting between them. The source is a man between 60 and 75 years old in good health. Specimen: blood. J is TRBJ2-3 and V is TRBV12-3 or TRBV12-4; tentative D call: TRBD1 (6 bases). The CDR3 reads CASSFPGTLGTDTQYF. The CDR3 DNA is TGTGCCAGCAGTTTCCCCGGGACACTGGGCACAGATACGCAGTATTTT.